These T cell receptor beta chains were read from a single sample in a study of immune cell composition in non-small cell lung cancer. The table came from immunoSEQ multiplex PCR; TCRdb's copy has only in-frame clones and leaves some out. Of 11,000 to 15,000 clones in the sample, approximately 80% were seen once. Sequencing was done on a sample of lung tumor tissue. The source is a human donor with non-small cell lung cancer. The CDR3 runs from the conserved cysteine through the conserved F or W. A D gene is named only where the DNA matches it firmly. Clone size is stated in some rows and not others, as once, few, many or a class when expanded.

J: TRBJ2-7
V: TRBV2
size: NA
length: 12
D: NA
CDR3: CATRRQSYEQYF
DNA: TGTGCCACCCGGCGACAGTCCTACGAGCAGTACTTC

J: TRBJ2-5
V: TRBV27
size: NA
length: 16
D: TRBD1
CDR3: CASSFRHRGLIETQYF
DNA: TGTGCCAGCAGTTTCCGCCACAGGGGGCTGATAGAGACCCAGTACTTC

J: TRBJ2-5
V: TRBV11-3
size: NA
length: 16
D: TRBD2
CDR3: CASSLGPLAGQETQYF
DNA: TGTGCCAGCAGCTTGGGACCTCTAGCGGGACAAGAGACCCAGTACTTC

J: TRBJ1-2
V: TRBV7-2
size: NA
length: 13
D: TRBD1
CDR3: CASSRQGFFGYTF
DNA: TGTGCCAGCAGCCGACAGGGGTTTTTTGGCTACACCTTC

J: TRBJ2-1
V: TRBV13
size: NA
length: 17
D: NA
CDR3: CASSLSGRGNSYNEQFF
DNA: TGTGCCAGCAGCTTATCGGGGCGCGGGAACTCCTACAATGAGCAGTTCTTC

J: TRBJ2-5
V: TRBV28
size: NA
length: 13
D: NA
CDR3: CASMRRREETQYF
DNA: TGTGCCAGCATGAGGCGGAGGGAAGAGACCCAGTACTTC

J: TRBJ1-3
V: TRBV6-1
size: NA
length: 15
D: TRBD1
CDR3: CASSLDRGLGNTIYF
DNA: TGTGCCAGCAGCCTAGACAGGGGACTCGGAAACACCATATATTTT

J: TRBJ1-2
V: TRBV18
size: few
length: 13
D: NA
CDR3: CASSPRQDYGYTF
DNA: TGTGCCAGCTCACCAAGACAGGACTATGGCTACACCTTC

J: TRBJ2-7
V: TRBV6-6
size: NA
length: 16
D: TRBD1
CDR3: CASSGPGQGASYEQYF
DNA: TGTGCCAGCAGCGGGCCGGGACAGGGGGCCTCCTACGAGCAGTACTTC

J: TRBJ1-2
V: TRBV29-1
size: few
length: 13
D: TRBD1
CDR3: CSVDEGAPNGYTF
DNA: TGCAGCGTTGACGAGGGGGCGCCCAATGGCTACACCTTC

J: TRBJ1-1
V: TRBV7-2
size: few
length: 14
D: NA
CDR3: CASSLGQPNTEAFF
DNA: TGTGCCAGCAGCCTCGGACAGCCGAACACTGAAGCTTTCTTT

J: TRBJ1-5
V: TRBV7-2
size: NA
length: 14
D: NA
CDR3: CASSQGNSNQPQHF
DNA: TGTGCCAGCAGCCAGGGGAATAGCAATCAGCCCCAGCATTTT

J: TRBJ1-2
V: TRBV7-2
size: NA
length: 14
D: NA
CDR3: CASSLYSGDYGYTF
DNA: TGTGCCAGCAGCTTATATTCGGGGGACTATGGCTACACCTTC

J: TRBJ1-5
V: TRBV7-2
size: NA
length: 16
D: TRBD1
CDR3: CASSARDRGSGQPQHF
DNA: TGTGCCAGCAGCGCCCGGGACAGGGGGAGTGGGCAGCCCCAGCATTTT